Presented here are 31 T cell receptor beta chains from one specimen sequenced in a study of blood T cell repertoires in COVID-19. Data came from immunoSEQ multiplex PCR; TCRdb stores just in-frame clones and leaves some out. The sample consists of approximately 300,000 clones, 90% of them appearing once. Material for sequencing was PBMCs or T cells enriched from blood (not recorded which). Every receptor here comes from a woman younger than 30 with acute COVID-19.

The chain is built from TRBV7-2 and TRBJ1-1; D is unresolved. CDR3 size: 11 residues. Germline V lookup: CDR1 SGHTA, CDR2 FQGNSA. Deletions cut 2 bases from V and 8 bases from J, with 6 bases between. CDR3 amino acids: CASSLRTEAFF. The DNA for the CDR3 is TGTGCCAGCAGCTTAAGAACAGAAGCTTTCTTT.

A few counts support this clone. The J gene is TRBJ1-5, the V gene TRBV7-9; 11 nucleotides line up with TRBD1. Trimming cost V 6 bases and J 5 bases; bases outside gene matches: 3. The CDR3 runs 14 residues. Looked up from germline, CDR1 is SEHNR and CDR2 is FQNEAQ (reference sequence). This chain's CDR3 is CASSLDRGHQPQHF. DNA for the CDR3: TGTGCCAGCAGTTTGGACAGGGGGCATCAGCCCCAGCATTTT. The entire variable domain, with the rest obtained from reference TRBV7-9 and TRBJ1-5, is as follows: DTGVSQNPRHKITKRGQNVTFRCDPISEHNRLYWYRQTLGQGPEFLTYFQNEAQLEKSRLLSDRFSAERPKGSFSTLEIQRTEQGDSAMYLCASSLDRGHQPQHFGDGTRLSIL.

This clone occurred a few times. The chain uses TRBV7-9 and TRBJ1-5, with D possibly TRBD1 on 6 matching bases. V was clipped by 5 bases and J by 2 bases, with 13 bases between them. Germline CDR1 SEHNR, CDR2 FQNEAQ (reference sequence). The length of the CDR3 is 15 residues. CDR3 coding DNA: TGTGCCAGCAGCCCGGACAGAGACGGCAATCAGCCCCAGCATTTT. This sequence encodes CASSPDRDGNQPQHF.

The genes are TRBV27 and TRBJ1-2, with 7 bases fitting TRBD1. Germline V lookup: CDR1 MNHEY, CDR2 SMNVEV (reference sequence). CDR3 length: 13 residues. The V gene end was trimmed by 8 bases and the J gene end by 0 bases; junction bases not matched to a gene: 3. CDR3: CASGTGANYGYTF. CDR3 DNA sequence: TGTGCCAGCGGAACAGGGGCTAACTATGGCTACACCTTC.

As DNA, the CDR3 is TGTGCCAGTAGTCGTAAAACGGGACAGGGTTTTGGGGCAGATTCACCCCTCCACTTT. Translating gives CASSRKTGQGFGADSPLHF. The chain has TRBV19 and TRBJ1-6, with 9 bases fitting TRBD1. In germline, CDR1 is LNHDA, CDR2 SQIVND (reference sequence). The CDR3 is made up of 19 amino acids. Losses at the gene ends were 5 bases for V and 8 bases for J; bases not matched to a gene: 19.

The V call is TRBV19, the J call TRBJ1-5, with 7 nucleotides matching TRBD1. CDR3 length: 17 amino acids. The V gene's germline CDR1 is LNHDA and CDR2 SQIVND (reference sequence). J gave up 0 bases and V 6 bases, and 11 bases lay outside the gene matches. The DNA for the CDR3 is TGTGCCAGTAGAGGGACAGCCTCCACCGATAGCAATCAGCCCCAGCATTTT. Protein sequence: CASRGTASTDSNQPQHF.

The genes are TRBV27 and TRBJ1-6; D is uncertain. Trimming shortened V by 3 bases and J by 9 bases, and 15 bases separated the two germline ends. Germline CDR1 and CDR2: MNHEY and SMNVEV (reference sequence). The CDR3 runs 15 residues. CDR3 coding DNA: TGTGCCAGCAGTTTGAGTGTCTTGGGGAGTTCACCCCTCCACTTT. Protein sequence: CASSLSVLGSSPLHF.

The rearrangement links TRBV5-1 to TRBJ1-2, with 7 bases identical to TRBD1. The CDR3 is 14 amino acids. Trimming at V came to 0 bases and at J to 4 bases, leaving 3 bases not matched to a gene. Germline values: CDR1 SGHRS, CDR2 YFSETQ. This chain's CDR3 is CASSLAGTVYGYTF. The CDR3 coding sequence is TGCGCCAGCAGCTTGGCCGGGACAGTCTATGGCTACACCTTC.

J is TRBJ1-2 and V is TRBV6-5, with a tentative D call TRBD1 (6 bases). Trimming shortened V by 4 bases and J by 2 bases, and 17 bases separated the two germline ends. This CDR3 is built from 16 residues. CDR1 and CDR2 (germline): MNHEY, SVGAGI. The CDR3 loop is CASSSLTHRENYGYTF. The CDR3 DNA reads TGTGCCAGCAGTTCGCTCACTCACAGGGAGAACTATGGCTACACCTTC.

J is TRBJ2-2 and V is TRBV5-1; D perhaps matches TRBD1 (6 bases). V lost 0 bases, J lost 1 base, and 13 bases lay in between. The length of the CDR3 is 17 residues. Looked up from germline, CDR1 is SGHRS and CDR2 is YFSETQ. CDR3 DNA sequence: TGCGCCAGCAGCTTGGACAGGGAAGGCGTGAACACCGGGGAGCTGTTTTTT. Its translation is CASSLDREGVNTGELFF.

Here the CDR3 reads CASSLVGEKLFF. In DNA, the CDR3 is TGTGCCAGCAGTTTAGTCGGGGAAAAACTGTTTTTT. The chain uses TRBV28 and TRBJ1-4; unclear D gene. Trimming shortened V by 2 bases and J by 8 bases, and 6 bases separated the two germline ends. The CDR3 loop spans 12 amino acids. The germline gives CDR1 MDHEN, CDR2 SYDVKM.

This clone was picked up one time. The rearrangement links TRBV29-1 to TRBJ2-1, with TRBD1 matching over 7 bases. Germline CDR1 SQVTM, CDR2 ANQGSEA. J lost 8 bases, V lost 6 bases, and 16 bases had no gene match. The CDR3 length is 15 residues. The CDR3 sequence is CSVAGTVAAMDEQFF. DNA for the CDR3: TGCAGCGTCGCCGGGACAGTTGCCGCGATGGATGAGCAGTTCTTC.

The V and J genes are TRBV18 and TRBJ2-1; the D gene is possibly TRBD1 (5 bases). This CDR3 has 13 residues. Germline V gene data show CDR1 as KGHSH and CDR2 as LQKENI. Trimming left V 3 bases short and J 8 bases short, with 11 bases between. The CDR3 DNA reads TGTGCCAGCTCACCCCCCCAGGGATATGAGCAGTTCTTC. It specifies CASSPPQGYEQFF.

This clone was detected only once. The junction does not match germline at one end; this may be a read error. The rearrangement uses TRBV11-1 and TRBJ2-1; D remains unclear. CDR1 and CDR2 from the germline V gene are SGHAT and FQDESV (reference sequence). This CDR3 has 13 amino acids. CDR3 region: CASSSSSYRTRIF. CDR3 coding DNA: TGTGCCAGCAGCTCCTCCTCCTACCGAACTCGAATCTTC.

This chain joins TRBV28 and TRBJ1-2, with D uncertain. Per germline, CDR1 MDHEN and CDR2 SYDVKM. CDR3 length: 13 residues. V shed 3 bases and J shed 3 bases, with 8 bases lying between them. CDR3 sequence (DNA): TGTGCCAGCAGTTTTCAGGTCTACTATGGCTACACCTTC. Translating it yields CASSFQVYYGYTF.

This rearrangement joins TRBV2 to TRBJ1-1; D is unresolved. CDR3 size: 14 residues. CDR1 and CDR2 from the germline V gene are SNHLY and FYNNEI. Deletions cut 2 bases from V and 0 bases from J, with 7 bases between. CDR3 in DNA: TGTGCCAGCAGTGAAAACAGATTGAACACTGAAGCTTTCTTT. It translates to CASSENRLNTEAFF. Complete variable domain (other parts from reference TRBV2 and TRBJ1-1): EPEVTQTPSHQVTQMGQEVILRCVPISNHLYFYWYRQILGQKVEFLVSFYNNEISEKSEIFDDQFSVERPDGSNFTLKIRSTKLEDSAMYFCASSENRLNTEAFFGQGTRLTVV.

The chain has TRBV19 and TRBJ1-2; D is possibly TRBD1 (6 bases). The germline gives CDR1 LNHDA, CDR2 SQIVND (reference sequence). This CDR3 is 11 amino acids long. The V gene lost 9 bases and the J gene lost 8 bases, with 13 bases spanning the gap. The CDR3 loop reads CASSGVGGYTF. CDR3 nucleotides: TGTGCCAGCTCAGGGGTGGGAGGCTACACCTTC.

This chain links TRBV19 with TRBJ1-1; D gene unclear. The CDR3 has 15 amino acids. The germline V and J ends were trimmed by 0 bases and 1 base, with 9 bases remaining between them. Germline V CDR1 and CDR2: LNHDA, SQIVND (reference sequence). The DNA of the CDR3 is TGTGCCAGTAGTATAGATCCGGGTTGGAACACTGAAGCTTTCTTT. Protein: CASSIDPGWNTEAFF.

The chain joins TRBV19 to TRBJ1-2, with no clear D. Germline V gene sequence: CDR1 LNHDA, CDR2 SQIVND (reference sequence). This CDR3 has 15 residues. V lost 1 base to trimming and J lost 2 bases, with 11 bases between them. As DNA, the CDR3 is TGTGCCAGTAGTATAGTGGGCCTACCCAACTATGGCTACACCTTC. Amino acid sequence: CASSIVGLPNYGYTF.

The rearrangement joins TRBV11-3 to TRBJ2-7; maybe TRBD2 (5 bases). Per germline, CDR1 SGHNT and CDR2 YENEEA. Trimming stripped 8 bases from V and 0 bases from J, with 14 bases between. The CDR3 contains 14 residues. CDR3 sequence (DNA): TGTGCCAGCGCCACTAGACGGATCTCCTACGAGCAGTACTTC. It specifies CASATRRISYEQYF.

A single count supports this clone. The V gene is TRBV11-1, the J gene TRBJ2-5; D may be TRBD1 (5 bases). The CDR3 consists of 16 residues. Germline loops: CDR1 SGHAT, CDR2 FQDESV (reference sequence). V lost 1 base, J lost 4 bases, and 16 bases lay in between. CDR3 coding DNA: TGTGCCAGCAGCTTAGGACAGACGATACTCTCAGAGACCCAGTACTTC. Translation: CASSLGQTILSETQYF.

This clone was observed a few times. The J gene is TRBJ1-5, the V gene TRBV19; 9 bases line up with TRBD1. V lost 11 bases, J lost 6 bases, and 8 bases stayed unmatched. This CDR3 is built from 13 residues. From germline, CDR1 is LNHDA and CDR2 SQIVND (reference sequence). CDR3 region: CAGAETGGQPQHF. Here the CDR3 DNA reads TGTGCCGGGGCAGAGACAGGGGGTCAGCCCCAGCATTTT.

The chain couples TRBV29-1 to TRBJ1-1; weak D call: TRBD1 (6 bases). The CDR3 totals 14 residues. The V and J ends lost 4 bases and 5 bases respectively, with 17 bases between them. CDR1 and CDR2 (germline): SQVTM, ANQGSEA. The CDR3 is CSVVVQGFRTEAFF. The CDR3 DNA reads TGCAGCGTTGTGGTACAGGGTTTTAGGACTGAAGCTTTCTTT.

The rearrangement uses TRBV24-1 and TRBJ1-5, with 9 bases lining up with TRBD1. With V trimmed by 3 bases and J by 0 bases, 2 bases remained unmatched. This CDR3 contains 16 residues. CDR1 and CDR2 from the germline V gene are KGHDR and SFDVKD. This CDR3 is CATSDGGQGSNQPQHF. In nucleotides, the CDR3 is TGTGCCACCAGTGATGGGGGACAGGGTAGCAATCAGCCCCAGCATTTT.

CDR3 sequence reads: CASNLGGGQPQHF. The CDR3 DNA reads as TGTGCCAGCAATTTAGGGGGGGGGCAGCCCCAGCATTTT. The chain links TRBV2 to TRBJ1-5; perhaps TRBD1 as D (6 bases). Trimming stripped 7 bases from V and 7 bases from J, with 14 bases between. Germline values: CDR1 SNHLY, CDR2 FYNNEI. The CDR3 is made up of 13 amino acids.

V usage is TRBV14 and J usage is TRBJ1-2, with a possible D match to TRBD1 (6 bases). Trimming stripped 2 bases from V and 7 bases from J, with 17 bases between. This CDR3 has 15 amino acids. The V gene's germline CDR1 is SGHDN and CDR2 FVKESK. CDR3 residues: CASSQLAGARGGYTF. The CDR3 region has the DNA TGTGCCAGCAGCCAACTCGCGGGGGCGAGAGGTGGCTACACCTTC. The full variable domain, with the rest looked up from reference TRBV14 and TRBJ1-2, is EAGVTQFPSHSVIEKGQTVTLRCDPISGHDNLYWYRRVMGKEIKFLLHFVKESKQDESGMPNNRFLAERTGGTYSTLKVQPAELEDSGVYFCASSQLAGARGGYTFGSGTRLTVV.

The chain is built from TRBV4-2 and TRBJ1-2; TRBD1 matches 9 bases. Per the germline V gene, CDR1 is LGHNA and CDR2 is YNFKEQ. J was trimmed by 8 bases and V by 1 base; bases with no gene match: 8. The CDR3 spans 15 residues. The CDR3 here is CASSQVTQTGGGYTF. Here the CDR3 DNA reads TGTGCCAGCAGCCAAGTTACTCAAACAGGGGGCGGCTACACCTTC.

Worth noting for this clone: The sample has other DNA sequences that encode this CDR3 too. The chain carries TRBV5-1 and TRBJ1-1; D is uncertain. Between the trimmed V and J ends, which lost 0 bases and 1 base, there was a span of 7 bases. The V gene's germline CDR1 is SGHRS and CDR2 YFSETQ. The CDR3 loop spans 14 amino acids. This CDR3 is CASSLGAGNTEAFF. In DNA form, the CDR3 reads TGCGCCAGCAGCTTGGGGGCGGGGAACACTGAAGCTTTCTTT.

The chain joins TRBV5-1 to TRBJ2-7, with D tentatively TRBD2 (5 bases). This CDR3 contains 15 residues. V lost 0 bases, J lost 4 bases, and 14 bases lay in between. Germline-derived CDR1 and CDR2 are SGHRS and YFSETQ. The CDR3 nucleotides are TGCGCCAGCAGCTTGGCCCTTGCGGGTGCATACGAGCAGTACTTC. Its protein is CASSLALAGAYEQYF.

This clone has a single count. The gene calls are TRBV28 and TRBJ1-5; 7 nucleotides line up with TRBD1. The CDR3 extends over 16 amino acids. Germline loops: CDR1 MDHEN, CDR2 SYDVKM. Trimming removed 4 bases from V and 0 bases from J; junction bases left unmatched: 6. The CDR3 nucleotides read TGTGCCAGCAGTTATACCAGGGGGTATAGCAATCAGCCCCAGCATTTT. The encoded protein is CASSYTRGYSNQPQHF.

The rearrangement uses TRBV5-1 and TRBJ2-5; TRBD1 aligns across 7 bases. CDR3 size: 15 residues. With V trimmed by 4 bases and J by 5 bases, 11 bases remained unmatched. Germline CDR1 and CDR2: SGHRS and YFSETQ. Written as DNA, the CDR3 is TGCGCCAGCAGCCCTGGACAGGAGATGTGGGAGACCCAGTACTTC. This codes for CASSPGQEMWETQYF.